The rows below give T cell receptor beta chains drawn from one sample of a study of blood T cell repertoires in COVID-19. Sequencing used immunoSEQ multiplex PCR; TCRdb keeps in-frame clones, though not all of them. Of 250,000 to 300,000 clones in the sample, roughly 87% were seen once. Sequences were obtained from peripheral blood. These receptors were taken from a woman in her forties or fifties who had recovered from COVID-19. Both conserved end residues are part of each CDR3. D genes are given only for firm matches. Rows may omit the clone size; those that give it use once, few, many or a size class.

D gene: .
J gene: TRBJ1-2
clone size: .
V gene: TRBV24-1
CDR3 protein: CATSRTADYGYTF
CDR3 DNA: TGTGCCACCAGCCGGACAGCCGACTATGGCTACACCTTC

D gene: .
J gene: TRBJ1-5
clone size: few
V gene: TRBV30
CDR3 protein: CAWSGGQDSSQPQHF
CDR3 DNA: TGTGCCTGGAGTGGGGGGCAGGACAGTAGTCAGCCCCAGCATTTT

D gene: .
J gene: TRBJ2-3
clone size: .
V gene: TRBV11-2
CDR3 protein: CASSLEGAQTDTQYF
CDR3 DNA: TGTGCCAGCAGCTTAGAGGGGGCGCAGACAGATACGCAGTATTTT

D gene: .
J gene: TRBJ1-1
clone size: .
V gene: TRBV25-1
CDR3 protein: CASSNWGEAEAFF
CDR3 DNA: TGTGCCAGCAGTAACTGGGGAGAGGCTGAAGCTTTCTTT

D gene: .
J gene: TRBJ1-1
clone size: .
V gene: TRBV9
CDR3 protein: CASSVGTGKPEAFF
CDR3 DNA: TGTGCCAGCAGCGTAGGTACCGGGAAGCCTGAAGCTTTCTTT

D gene: .
J gene: TRBJ1-5
clone size: .
V gene: TRBV9
CDR3 protein: CASSSRGSNQPQHF
CDR3 DNA: TGTGCCAGCAGCTCCCGGGGTAGCAATCAGCCCCAGCATTTT

D gene: .
J gene: TRBJ2-5
clone size: .
V gene: TRBV7-2
CDR3 protein: CASSPTSIQETQYF
CDR3 DNA: TGTGCCAGCAGCCCAACATCGATCCAAGAGACCCAGTACTTC

D gene: TRBD2
J gene: TRBJ2-7
clone size: once
V gene: TRBV5-5
CDR3 protein: CASSLSGRTPYEQYF
CDR3 DNA: TGTGCCAGCAGCTTGAGCGGGAGAACCCCCTACGAGCAGTACTTC

D gene: TRBD1
J gene: TRBJ2-7
clone size: .
V gene: TRBV28
CDR3 protein: CASSGDSTYEQYF
CDR3 DNA: TGTGCCAGCAGTGGGGACAGTACCTACGAGCAGTACTTC

D gene: .
J gene: TRBJ2-3
clone size: .
V gene: TRBV27
CDR3 protein: CASSYRTATDTQYF
CDR3 DNA: TGTGCCAGCAGTTACCGGACAGCCACAGATACGCAGTATTTT

D gene: .
J gene: TRBJ2-1
clone size: .
V gene: TRBV11-2
CDR3 protein: CASSLTLSSYNEQFF
CDR3 DNA: TGTGCCAGCAGCCTGACTTTGAGCTCCTACAATGAGCAGTTCTTC

D gene: .
J gene: TRBJ2-7
clone size: .
V gene: TRBV7-9
CDR3 protein: CASSPRKEVRGIYEQYF
CDR3 DNA: TGTGCCAGCAGCCCCCGTAAAGAGGTCAGGGGAATCTACGAGCAGTACTTC

D gene: .
J gene: TRBJ2-7
clone size: .
V gene: TRBV2
CDR3 protein: CASMRNQGSEQYF
CDR3 DNA: TGTGCCAGCATGAGGAATCAGGGATCCGAGCAGTACTTC

D gene: TRBD1
J gene: TRBJ1-2
clone size: .
V gene: TRBV10-3
CDR3 protein: CAIMGQTLTNYGYTF
CDR3 DNA: TGTGCCATCATGGGACAGACACTTACTAACTATGGCTACACCTTC

D gene: TRBD2
J gene: TRBJ2-2
clone size: .
V gene: TRBV29-1
CDR3 protein: CSVGSGRGTGELFF
CDR3 DNA: TGCAGCGTTGGTAGCGGGAGAGGCACCGGGGAGCTGTTTTTT

D gene: TRBD1
J gene: TRBJ2-5
clone size: .
V gene: TRBV12-3/TRBV12-4
CDR3 protein: CASSYRGRETQYF
CDR3 DNA: TGTGCCAGCAGTTACAGGGGGCGAGAGACCCAGTACTTC

D gene: .
J gene: TRBJ2-7
clone size: .
V gene: TRBV20-1
CDR3 protein: CSAIRGNEQYF
CDR3 DNA: TGCAGTGCTATCCGAGGCAACGAGCAGTACTTC